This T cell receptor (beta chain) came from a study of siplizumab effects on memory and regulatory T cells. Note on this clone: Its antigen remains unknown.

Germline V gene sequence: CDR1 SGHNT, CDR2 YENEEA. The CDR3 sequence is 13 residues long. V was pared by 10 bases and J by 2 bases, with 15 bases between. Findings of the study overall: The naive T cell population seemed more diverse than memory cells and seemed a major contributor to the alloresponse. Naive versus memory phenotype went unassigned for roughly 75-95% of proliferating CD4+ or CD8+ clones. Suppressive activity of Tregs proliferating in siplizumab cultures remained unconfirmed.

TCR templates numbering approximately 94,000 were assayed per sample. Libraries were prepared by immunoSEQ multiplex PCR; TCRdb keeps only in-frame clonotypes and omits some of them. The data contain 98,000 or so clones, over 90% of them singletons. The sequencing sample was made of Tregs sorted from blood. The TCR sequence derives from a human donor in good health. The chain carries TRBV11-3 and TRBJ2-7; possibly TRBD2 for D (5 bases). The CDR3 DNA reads TGTGCCATCTCAAGAGGGTCGGCCTACGAGCAGTACTTC. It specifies CAISRGSAYEQYF.